Listed below are T cell receptor beta chains from one sample, sequenced in a study of vaccination effects on CD4 cells after COVID-19. The data were produced by immunoSEQ multiplex PCR, yet TCRdb's version contains in-frame clones alone and is incomplete. Of around 30,000 clones in the sample, 75% to 80% are singletons; the top ten hold 15% to 20%. What these receptors recognize is not known. This sample comprised CD4+ T cells from PBMCs cultured with HCoV-NL63 spike peptides, obtained before COVID-19 vaccination. The origin of the receptors is a human donor who had a prior SARS-CoV-2 infection. The CDR3 runs from the conserved cysteine through the conserved F or W. The D gene is left open where the match is weak. A row's size may be missing; if present it is once, few, many or a size class.

TRBD1	NA	TRBV30	TRBJ1-2	CASLPGQHSYGYTF	TGTGCCTCCTTACCGGGACAGCATAGCTATGGCTACACCTTC
TRBD2	NA	TRBV6-5	TRBJ2-7	CASMGLGTSSYEQYF	TGTGCCAGCATGGGGCTCGGGACTAGCTCCTACGAGCAGTACTTC
NA	once	TRBV10-3	TRBJ2-3	CATRTPPGTDTQYF	TGTGCCACCAGGACACCACCCGGCACAGATACGCAGTATTTT
TRBD1	NA	TRBV5-1	TRBJ2-1	CASSLRTGGNEQFF	TGCGCCAGCAGCTTAAGGACAGGGGGCAATGAGCAGTTCTTC
TRBD2	NA	TRBV19	TRBJ2-1	CASSIRSYGREGAYNEQFF	TGTGCCAGTAGTATTCGATCTTACGGGCGGGAGGGAGCCTACAATGAGCAGTTCTTC
TRBD2	NA	TRBV4-1	TRBJ2-1	CASSQDGLAELNEQFF	TGCGCCAGCAGCCAAGATGGACTAGCGGAACTCAATGAGCAGTTCTTC
NA	NA	TRBV5-1	TRBJ2-7	CASSLWDPQYEQYF	TGCGCCAGCAGCTTGTGGGACCCCCAGTACGAGCAGTACTTC
NA	NA	TRBV6-5	TRBJ1-5	CASTANSNQPQHF	TGTGCCAGCACGGCAAATAGCAATCAGCCCCAGCATTTT
NA	NA	TRBV18	TRBJ2-7	CASSPPSGEKGEQYF	TGTGCCAGCTCACCTCCGTCTGGGGAGAAAGGCGAGCAGTACTTC
NA	few	TRBV6-5	TRBJ2-7	CASSDTYEQYF	TGTGCCAGCAGCGACACCTACGAGCAGTACTTC
TRBD1	NA	TRBV2	TRBJ1-1	CASSEGDRKLAFF	TGTGCCAGCAGTGAAGGGGACAGAAAGTTGGCTTTCTTT
NA	NA	TRBV6-5	TRBJ2-7	CASSQRDGAYEQYF	TGTGCCAGCAGCCAACGCGACGGGGCCTACGAGCAGTACTTC
NA	NA	TRBV4-1	TRBJ2-6	CASSQVRGSGANVLTF	TGCGCCAGCAGCCAAGTTAGGGGGTCTGGGGCCAACGTCCTGACTTTC
NA	once	TRBV19	TRBJ1-6	CASSIQGYNSPLHF	TGTGCCAGTAGTATACAGGGTTATAATTCACCCCTCCACTTT
NA	NA	TRBV7-2	TRBJ2-2	CASSPWGGELFF	TGTGCCAGCAGCCCCTGGGGCGGGGAGCTGTTTTTT
NA	NA	TRBV7-9	TRBJ2-3	CASSFRGRGDTQYF	TGTGCCAGCAGCTTCCGGGGGAGAGGTGATACGCAGTATTTT
NA	NA	TRBV19	TRBJ2-7	CASSIAGPYEQYF	TGTGCCAGTAGTATCGCAGGCCCCTACGAGCAGTACTTC
NA	NA	TRBV11-1	TRBJ1-3	CASSPSFGSGNTIYF	TGTGCCAGCAGCCCTAGCTTCGGATCTGGAAACACCATATATTTT
TRBD1	NA	TRBV6-6	TRBJ1-5	CASSPHRQGGNQPQHF	TGTGCCAGCAGTCCACACAGACAGGGAGGCAATCAGCCCCAGCATTTT
TRBD2	NA	TRBV7-2	TRBJ2-1	CASSFTKTSGGNNEQFF	TGTGCCAGCAGCTTCACTAAGACTAGCGGGGGCAACAATGAGCAGTTCTTC
NA	once	TRBV3-1/TRBV3-2	TRBJ2-3	CASSQEGATKSYF	TGTGCCAGCAGCCAAGAGGGAGCGACTAAGTCATATTTT
TRBD1	few	TRBV24-1	TRBJ2-3	CATGTDIDTQYF	TGTGCCACCGGGACAGATATAGATACGCAGTATTTT
NA	once	TRBV7-6	TRBJ1-1	CASSRPLGGGTEAFF	TGTGCCAGCAGCCGTCCACTGGGGGGAGGGACTGAAGCTTTCTTT
NA	NA	TRBV7-3	TRBJ2-5	CASSFGTQETQYF	TGTGCCAGCAGCTTTGGGACCCAAGAGACCCAGTACTTC
NA	NA	TRBV6-1	TRBJ1-6	CASSEDGGAYNSPLHF	TGTGCCAGCAGTGAAGACGGCGGGGCCTATAATTCACCCCTCCACTTT
NA	NA	TRBV7-9	TRBJ1-1	CASSLEQGTEAFF	TGTGCCAGCAGCTTAGAACAGGGAACTGAAGCTTTCTTT
NA	NA	TRBV5-6	TRBJ2-7	CASSLFGAGSPYEQYF	TGTGCCAGCAGCTTGTTTGGGGCAGGGAGTCCCTACGAGCAGTACTTC